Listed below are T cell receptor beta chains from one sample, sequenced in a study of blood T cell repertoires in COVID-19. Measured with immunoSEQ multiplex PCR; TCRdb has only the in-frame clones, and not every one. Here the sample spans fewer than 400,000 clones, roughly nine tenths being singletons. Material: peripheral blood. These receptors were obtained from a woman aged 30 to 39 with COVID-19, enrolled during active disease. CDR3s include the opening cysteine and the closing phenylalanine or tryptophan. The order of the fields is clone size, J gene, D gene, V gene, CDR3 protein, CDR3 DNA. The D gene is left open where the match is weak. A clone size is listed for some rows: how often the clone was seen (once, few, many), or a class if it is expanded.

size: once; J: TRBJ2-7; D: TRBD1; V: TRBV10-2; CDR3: CASSESSGTGSSYEQYF; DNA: TGCGCCAGCAGTGAGTCCTCCGGGACAGGGAGCTCCTACGAGCAGTACTTC
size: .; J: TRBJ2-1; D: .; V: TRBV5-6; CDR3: CASSLGGSDYNEQFF; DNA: TGTGCCAGCAGCTTGGGCGGATCAGACTACAATGAGCAGTTCTTC
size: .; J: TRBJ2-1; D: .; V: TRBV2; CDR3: CASSEQGHEQFF; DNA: TGTGCCAGCAGTGAGCAGGGCCATGAGCAGTTCTTC
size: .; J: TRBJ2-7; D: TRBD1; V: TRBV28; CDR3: CAAEDRANYEQYF; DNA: TGTGCCGCCGAGGACAGGGCTAACTACGAGCAGTACTTC
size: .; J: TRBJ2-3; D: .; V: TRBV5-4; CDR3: CASSLGGVGADTQYF; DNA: TGTGCCAGCAGCTTGGGGGGGGTGGGCGCAGATACGCAGTATTTT
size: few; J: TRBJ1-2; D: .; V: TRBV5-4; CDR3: CASSLEPSSYGYTF; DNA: TGTGCCAGCAGCTTAGAGCCTTCGAGCTATGGCTACACCTTC
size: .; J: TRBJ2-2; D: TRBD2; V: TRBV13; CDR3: CASSTRLAGSTGELFF; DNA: TGTGCCAGCAGCACGCGACTAGCGGGAAGCACCGGGGAGCTGTTTTTT
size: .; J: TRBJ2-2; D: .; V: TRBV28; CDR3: CASGRTPNTGELFF; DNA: TGTGCCAGCGGTAGGACACCGAACACCGGGGAGCTGTTTTTT
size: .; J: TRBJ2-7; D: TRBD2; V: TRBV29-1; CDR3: CSVVPAGVTYEQYF; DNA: TGCAGCGTTGTGCCAGCGGGAGTAACCTACGAGCAGTACTTC
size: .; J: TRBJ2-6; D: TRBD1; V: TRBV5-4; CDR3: CASLTQGALGANVLTF; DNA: TGTGCCAGCCTCACCCAGGGGGCGCTAGGGGCCAACGTCCTGACTTTC
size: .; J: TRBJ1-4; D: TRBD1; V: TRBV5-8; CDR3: CASSTGQVNEKLFF; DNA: TGTGCCAGCAGCACTGGACAGGTGAATGAAAAACTGTTTTTT
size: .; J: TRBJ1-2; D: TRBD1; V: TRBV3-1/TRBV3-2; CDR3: CASSPGQLRGYTF; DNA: TGTGCCAGCAGCCCGGGACAGCTCCGTGGCTACACCTTC
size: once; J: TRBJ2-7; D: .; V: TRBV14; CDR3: CASSQTVSSYEQYF; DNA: TGTGCCAGCAGCCAGACAGTTAGCTCCTACGAGCAGTACTTC
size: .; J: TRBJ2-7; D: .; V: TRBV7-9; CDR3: CASSLAAQTYEQYF; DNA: TGTGCCAGCAGCTTAGCGGCACAGACCTACGAGCAGTACTTC
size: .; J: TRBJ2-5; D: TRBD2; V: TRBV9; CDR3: CASSVGLAGGLETQYF; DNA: TGTGCCAGCAGCGTAGGACTAGCGGGAGGCCTGGAGACCCAGTACTTC
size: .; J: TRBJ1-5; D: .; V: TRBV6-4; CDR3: CASSDEWGQPQHF; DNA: TGTGCCAGCAGTGACGAGTGGGGCCAGCCCCAGCATTTT
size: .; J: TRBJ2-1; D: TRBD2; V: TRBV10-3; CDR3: CAISEPGLAGPRIDNEQFF; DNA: TGTGCCATCAGTGAGCCGGGACTAGCGGGCCCTAGGATTGACAATGAGCAGTTCTTC
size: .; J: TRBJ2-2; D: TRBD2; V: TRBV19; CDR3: CASSNGLAATGELFF; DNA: TGTGCCAGTAGTAACGGACTAGCGGCCACCGGGGAGCTGTTTTTT
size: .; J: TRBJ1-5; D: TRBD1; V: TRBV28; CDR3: CASTAGTVNQPQHF; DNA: TGTGCCAGCACCGCTGGGACAGTCAATCAGCCCCAGCATTTT
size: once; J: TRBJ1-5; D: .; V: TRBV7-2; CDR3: CASSYRDSNQPQHF; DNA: TGTGCCAGCAGCTACCGGGACTCCAATCAGCCCCAGCATTTT
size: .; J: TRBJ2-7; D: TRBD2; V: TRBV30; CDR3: CAWSALMTSGYEQYF; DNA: TGTGCCTGGAGTGCACTGATGACTAGCGGGTACGAGCAGTACTTC
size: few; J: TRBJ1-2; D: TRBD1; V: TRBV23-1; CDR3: CASSQSIRDRGDGYTF; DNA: TGCGCCAGCAGTCAATCAATCCGGGACAGGGGAGATGGCTACACCTTC
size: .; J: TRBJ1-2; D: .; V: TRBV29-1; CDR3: CSVGQDYGYTF; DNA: TGCAGCGTTGGACAGGACTATGGCTACACCTTC
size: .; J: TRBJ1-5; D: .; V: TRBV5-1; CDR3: CASSLEGGHSNQPQHF; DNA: TGCGCCAGCAGCTTGGAGGGAGGCCATAGCAATCAGCCCCAGCATTTT